This T cell receptor (beta chain) was recovered during a study of neoadjuvant anti-PD-1 for oral cavity cancer. Looking at the study overall: Patients without progression got a fourth dose around day 43. Findings of the study overall: Higher pretreatment Treg/Th17 ratios tracked higher pretreatment blood clonality. Non-responders to neoadjuvant nivolumab had significantly more clonal PBMC T cells than responders.

Sequencing was performed with immunoSEQ multiplex PCR; in TCRdb, only in-frame clones are kept and a portion is missing. The table lists about 79,000 clones, over 70% of them singletons. On this clone: Its antigen is unidentified.

Germline CDR1 and CDR2: SGDLS and YYNGEE. Trimming shortened V by 3 bases and J by 3 bases, and 12 bases separated the two germline ends. This CDR3 is built from 14 residues. Sequenced material: PBMCs, taken before nivolumab (anti-PD-1) treatment. The TCR originated in a person between 40 and 80 years old with oral cavity squamous cell carcinoma. The chain has TRBV9 and TRBJ1-1; no definite D call. CDR3 sequence (DNA): TGTGCCAGCAGCGCCGGAGCGGGAGACACTGAAGCTTTCTTT. It codes for CASSAGAGDTEAFF.